This TCR beta chain was sequenced for a study of shared clonotypes between healthy human individuals. General study points: In a handful of donors, around 5% of naive CD4 clonotypes appeared in common.

Per germline, CDR1 KGHSH and CDR2 LQKENI. CDR3 length: 16 amino acids. The V gene end was trimmed by 4 bases and the J gene end by 4 bases; junction bases not matched to a gene: 5. On this clone itself: Antigen specificity is unknown.

At a deep level, the assay was run. Original processing notes: Junction-only sequences produced by ImmunoSEQ had no quality scores, so filtering differed. Libraries were prepared by immunoSEQ multiplex PCR; TCRdb keeps only in-frame clonotypes and omits some of them. That table furnishes V, J and clone size, whereas the DNA furnished D and trimming. The table lists more than 2 million clones, roughly 95% of them singletons, with around 0.13% in the top ten. The sequence was collected from a man aged 18 to 35 in good health. The chain carries TRBV18 and TRBJ2-5; 14 bases fit TRBD2. Sequencing input: naive CD4+ T cells sorted from blood. Subset specified: CD45RA+ positively selected. CDR3 loop: CASSQPGLAGVETQYF. The CDR3 coding sequence is TGTGCCAGCTCACAACCGGGACTAGCGGGAGTAGAGACCCAGTACTTC.